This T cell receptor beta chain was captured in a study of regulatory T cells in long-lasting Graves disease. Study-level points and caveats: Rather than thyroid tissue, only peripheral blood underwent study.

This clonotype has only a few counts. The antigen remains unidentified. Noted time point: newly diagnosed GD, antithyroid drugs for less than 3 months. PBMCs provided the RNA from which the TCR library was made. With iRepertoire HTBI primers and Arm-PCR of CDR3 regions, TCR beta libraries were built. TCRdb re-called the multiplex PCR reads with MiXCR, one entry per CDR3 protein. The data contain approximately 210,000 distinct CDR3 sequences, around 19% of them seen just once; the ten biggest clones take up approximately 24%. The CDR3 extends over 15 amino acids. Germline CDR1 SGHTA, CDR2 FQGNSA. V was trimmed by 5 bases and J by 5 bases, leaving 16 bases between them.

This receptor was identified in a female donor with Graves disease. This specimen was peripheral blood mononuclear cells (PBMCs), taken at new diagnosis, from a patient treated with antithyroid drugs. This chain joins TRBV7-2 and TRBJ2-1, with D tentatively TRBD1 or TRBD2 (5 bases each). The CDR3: CASSPSPGPHNEQFF. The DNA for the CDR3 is TGTGCCAGCAGCCCATCTCCGGGACCCCACAATGAGCAGTTCTTC.